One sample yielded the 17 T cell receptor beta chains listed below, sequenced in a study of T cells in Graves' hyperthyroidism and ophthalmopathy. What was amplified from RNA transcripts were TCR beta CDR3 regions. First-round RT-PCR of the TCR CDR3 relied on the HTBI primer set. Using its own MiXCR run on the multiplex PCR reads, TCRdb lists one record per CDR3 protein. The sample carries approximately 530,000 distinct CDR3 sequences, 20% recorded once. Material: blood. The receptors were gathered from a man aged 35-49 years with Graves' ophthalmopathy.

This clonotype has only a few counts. CDR3 sequence: CASSPVTSGRRETQYF. DNA for the CDR3: TGTGCCAGCTCACCAGTGACTAGCGGGAGGAGGGAGACCCAGTACTTC. V usage is TRBV18 and J usage is TRBJ2-5; 13 bases align to TRBD2. The germline V gene has CDR1 KGHSH and CDR2 LQKENI. CDR3 length equals 16 residues. With V trimmed by 2 bases and J by 5 bases, 5 bases remained unmatched.

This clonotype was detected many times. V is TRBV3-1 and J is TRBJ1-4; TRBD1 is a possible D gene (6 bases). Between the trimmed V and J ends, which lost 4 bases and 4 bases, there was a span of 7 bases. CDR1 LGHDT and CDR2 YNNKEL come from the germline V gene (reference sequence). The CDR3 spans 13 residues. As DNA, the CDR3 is TGTGCCAGCAGCCGACAGGATAATGAAAAACTGTTTTTT. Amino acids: CASSRQDNEKLFF.

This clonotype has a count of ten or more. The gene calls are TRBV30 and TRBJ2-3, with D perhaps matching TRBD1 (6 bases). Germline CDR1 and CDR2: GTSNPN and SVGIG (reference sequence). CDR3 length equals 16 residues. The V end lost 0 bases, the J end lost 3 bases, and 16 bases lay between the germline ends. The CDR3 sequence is CAWSVGAGVWTDTQYF. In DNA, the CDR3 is TGTGCCTGGAGTGTAGGGGCAGGGGTCTGGACAGATACGCAGTATTTT.

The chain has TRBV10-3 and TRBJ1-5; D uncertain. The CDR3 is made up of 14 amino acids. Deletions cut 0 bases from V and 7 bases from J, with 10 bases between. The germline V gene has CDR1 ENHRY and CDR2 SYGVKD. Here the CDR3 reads CAISESGARQPQHF. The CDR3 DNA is TGTGCCATCAGTGAGTCAGGAGCGCGGCAGCCCCAGCATTTT.

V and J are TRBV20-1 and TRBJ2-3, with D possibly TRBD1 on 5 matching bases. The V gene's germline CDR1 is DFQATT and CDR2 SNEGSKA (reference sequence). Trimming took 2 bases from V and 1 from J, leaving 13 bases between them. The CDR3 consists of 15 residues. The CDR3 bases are TGCAGTGCTAGACCCCAGGGTATCGGCACAGATACGCAGTATTTT. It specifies CSARPQGIGTDTQYF.

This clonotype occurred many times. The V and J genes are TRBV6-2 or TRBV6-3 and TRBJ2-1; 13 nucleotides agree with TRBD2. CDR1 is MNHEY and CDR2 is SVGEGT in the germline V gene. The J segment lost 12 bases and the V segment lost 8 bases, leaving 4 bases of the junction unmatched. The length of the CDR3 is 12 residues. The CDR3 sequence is CASERTSGGQFF. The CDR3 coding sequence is TGTGCCAGCGAGAGGACTAGCGGGGGGCAGTTCTTC.

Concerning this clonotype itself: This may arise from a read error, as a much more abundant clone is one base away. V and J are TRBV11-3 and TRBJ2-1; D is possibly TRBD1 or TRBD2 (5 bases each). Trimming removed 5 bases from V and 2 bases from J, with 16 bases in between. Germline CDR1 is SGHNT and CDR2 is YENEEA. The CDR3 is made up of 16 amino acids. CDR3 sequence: CASSPTGARTYNEQFF. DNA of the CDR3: TGTGCCAGCAGCCCTACCGGGGCAAGGACCTACAATGAGCAGTTCTTC.

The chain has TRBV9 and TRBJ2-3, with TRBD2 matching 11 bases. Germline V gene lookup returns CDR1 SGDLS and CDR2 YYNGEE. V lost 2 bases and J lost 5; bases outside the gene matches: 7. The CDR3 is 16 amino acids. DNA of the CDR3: TGTGCCAGCAGCGTGACTAGCGGGGAGAGAATAGATACGCAGTATTTT. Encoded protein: CASSVTSGERIDTQYF.

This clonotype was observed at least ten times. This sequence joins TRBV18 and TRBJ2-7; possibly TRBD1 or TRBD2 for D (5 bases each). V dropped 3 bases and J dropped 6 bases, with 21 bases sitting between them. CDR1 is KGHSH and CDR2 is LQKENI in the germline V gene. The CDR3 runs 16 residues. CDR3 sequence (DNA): TGTGCCAGCTCACCCTTACCCGGGACGGTCCAGGGCGAGCAGTACTTC. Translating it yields CASSPLPGTVQGEQYF.

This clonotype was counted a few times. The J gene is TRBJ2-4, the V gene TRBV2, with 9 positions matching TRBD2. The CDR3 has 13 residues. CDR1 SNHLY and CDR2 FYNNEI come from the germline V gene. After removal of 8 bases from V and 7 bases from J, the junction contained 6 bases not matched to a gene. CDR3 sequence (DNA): TGTGCCAGCGGGGGAACTAGCGGGAACATTCAGTACTTC. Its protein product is CASGGTSGNIQYF.

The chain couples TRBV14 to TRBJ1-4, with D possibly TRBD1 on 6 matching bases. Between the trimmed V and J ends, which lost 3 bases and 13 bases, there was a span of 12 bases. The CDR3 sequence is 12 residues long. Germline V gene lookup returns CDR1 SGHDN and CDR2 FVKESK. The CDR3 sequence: CASSQQGLRLFF. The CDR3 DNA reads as TGTGCCAGCAGCCAGCAGGGGTTGAGACTGTTTTTT.

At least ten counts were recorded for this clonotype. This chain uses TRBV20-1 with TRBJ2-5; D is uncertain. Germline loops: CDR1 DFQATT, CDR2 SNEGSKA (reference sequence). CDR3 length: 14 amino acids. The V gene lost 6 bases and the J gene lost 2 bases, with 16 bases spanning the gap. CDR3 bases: TGCAGTGCGGATACCCTGGGTCGTCAAGAGACCCAGTACTTC. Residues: CSADTLGRQETQYF.

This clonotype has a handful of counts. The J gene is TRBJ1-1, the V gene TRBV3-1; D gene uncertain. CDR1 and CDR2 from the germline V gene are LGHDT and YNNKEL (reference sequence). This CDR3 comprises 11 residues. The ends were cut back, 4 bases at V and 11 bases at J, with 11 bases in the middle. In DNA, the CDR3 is TGTGCCAGCAGCCGGTCAGGAAGGGCTTTCTTT. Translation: CASSRSGRAFF.

CDR3 nucleotide sequence: TGTGCCAGCAGTTTACTCGGGACTAGCGGGAGACCACCCACAGATACGCAGTATTTT. It codes for CASSLLGTSGRPPTDTQYF. The rearrangement joins TRBV28 to TRBJ2-3, with 14 bases lining up with TRBD2. This CDR3 contains 19 residues. The V gene's germline CDR1 is MDHEN and CDR2 SYDVKM. Trimming at V came to 2 bases and at J to 2 bases, leaving 9 bases not matched to a gene.

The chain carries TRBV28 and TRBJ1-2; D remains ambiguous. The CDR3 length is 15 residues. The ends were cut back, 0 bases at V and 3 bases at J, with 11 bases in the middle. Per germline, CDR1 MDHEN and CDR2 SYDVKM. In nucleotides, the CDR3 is TGTGCCAGCAGTTTATGGACCGGGAGGGACTATGGCTACACCTTC. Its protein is CASSLWTGRDYGYTF.

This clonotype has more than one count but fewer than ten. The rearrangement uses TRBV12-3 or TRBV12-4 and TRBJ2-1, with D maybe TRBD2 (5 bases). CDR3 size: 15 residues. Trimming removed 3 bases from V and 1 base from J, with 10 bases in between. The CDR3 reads CASSLTRVSYNEQFF. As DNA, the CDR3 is TGTGCCAGCAGTTTGACGAGGGTGTCCTACAATGAGCAGTTCTTC.

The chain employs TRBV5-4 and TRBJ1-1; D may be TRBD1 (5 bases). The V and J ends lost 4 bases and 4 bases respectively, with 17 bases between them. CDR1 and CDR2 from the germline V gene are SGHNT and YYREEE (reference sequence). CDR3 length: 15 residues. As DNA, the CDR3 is TGTGCCAGCAGCCCTGACCCGGCGGGGCGCACTGAAGCTTTCTTT. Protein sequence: CASSPDPAGRTEAFF.